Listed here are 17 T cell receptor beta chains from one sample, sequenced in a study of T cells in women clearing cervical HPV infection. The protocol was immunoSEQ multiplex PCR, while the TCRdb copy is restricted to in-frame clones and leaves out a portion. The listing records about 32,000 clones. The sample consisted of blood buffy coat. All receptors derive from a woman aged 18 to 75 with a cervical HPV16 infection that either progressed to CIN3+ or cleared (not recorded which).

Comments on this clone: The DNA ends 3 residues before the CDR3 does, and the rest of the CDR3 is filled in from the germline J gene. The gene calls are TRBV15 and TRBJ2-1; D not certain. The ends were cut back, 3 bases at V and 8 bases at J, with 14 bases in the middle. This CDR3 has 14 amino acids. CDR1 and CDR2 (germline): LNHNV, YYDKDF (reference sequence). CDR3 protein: CATSRLPRSDEQFF. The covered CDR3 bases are TGTGCCACCAGCAGGCTTCCCCGGTCGGATGAG.

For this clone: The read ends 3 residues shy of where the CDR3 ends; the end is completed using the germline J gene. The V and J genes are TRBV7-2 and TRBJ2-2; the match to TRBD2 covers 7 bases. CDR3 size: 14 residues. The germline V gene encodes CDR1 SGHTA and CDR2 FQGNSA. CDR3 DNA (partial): TGTGCCAGCAGCTTAGGGGGAGGGGCCAACGTG. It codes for CASSLGGGANV. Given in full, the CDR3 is CASSLGGGANVLFF.

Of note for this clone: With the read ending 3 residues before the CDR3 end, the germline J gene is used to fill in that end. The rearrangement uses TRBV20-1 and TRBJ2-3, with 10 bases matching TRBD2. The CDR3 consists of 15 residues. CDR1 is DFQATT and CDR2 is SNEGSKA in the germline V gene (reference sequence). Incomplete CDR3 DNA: TGCAGTCTGGACGCCGGACTAGCGGATAAAGAGACG. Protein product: CSLDAGLADKET. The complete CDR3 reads CSLDAGLADKETQYF.

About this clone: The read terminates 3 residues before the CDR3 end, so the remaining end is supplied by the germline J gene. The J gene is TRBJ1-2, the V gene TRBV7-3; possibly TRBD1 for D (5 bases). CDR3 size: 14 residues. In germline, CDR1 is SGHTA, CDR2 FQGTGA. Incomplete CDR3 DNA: TGTGCCAGCAGCTTAACCGTGGGGGGAAATGAC. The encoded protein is CASSLTVGGND. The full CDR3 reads CASSLTVGGNDYTF.

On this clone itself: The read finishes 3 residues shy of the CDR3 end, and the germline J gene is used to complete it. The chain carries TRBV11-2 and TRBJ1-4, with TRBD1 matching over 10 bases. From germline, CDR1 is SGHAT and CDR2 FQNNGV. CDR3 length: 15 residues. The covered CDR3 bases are TGTGCCAGCAGCGCAGGGACAGGGGTTTATTCACCA. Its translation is CASSAGTGVYSP. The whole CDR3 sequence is CASSAGTGVYSPLFF.

The CDR3 sequence: CASSLGDSYNEQFF. The CDR3 bases that were read are TGTGCCAGCAGCTTAGGAGACAGCTACAATGAG. The chain uses TRBV11-2 and TRBJ2-1, with D perhaps TRBD1 (5 bases). The read finishes 3 residues shy of the CDR3 end, and the germline J gene is used to complete it. The CDR3 spans 14 residues. Germline V CDR1 and CDR2: SGHAT, FQNNGV. Trimming shortened V by 1 base and J by 3 bases, and 7 bases separated the two germline ends.

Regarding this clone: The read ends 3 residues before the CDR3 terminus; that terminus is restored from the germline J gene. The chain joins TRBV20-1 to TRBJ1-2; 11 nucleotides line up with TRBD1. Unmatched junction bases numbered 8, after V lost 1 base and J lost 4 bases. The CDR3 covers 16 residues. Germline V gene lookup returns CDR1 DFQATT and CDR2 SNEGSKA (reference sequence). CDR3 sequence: CSARVGQGAPAYGYTF. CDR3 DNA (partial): TGCAGTGCTAGAGTTGGACAGGGGGCCCCCGCCTATGGC.

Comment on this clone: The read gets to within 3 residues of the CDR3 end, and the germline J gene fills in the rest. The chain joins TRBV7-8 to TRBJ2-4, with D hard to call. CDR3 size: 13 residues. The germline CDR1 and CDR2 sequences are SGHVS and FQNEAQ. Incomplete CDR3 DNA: TGTGCCAGCAGCCCCCCTGATGGATCAGGT. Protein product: CASSPPDGSG. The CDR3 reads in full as CASSPPDGSGQYF.

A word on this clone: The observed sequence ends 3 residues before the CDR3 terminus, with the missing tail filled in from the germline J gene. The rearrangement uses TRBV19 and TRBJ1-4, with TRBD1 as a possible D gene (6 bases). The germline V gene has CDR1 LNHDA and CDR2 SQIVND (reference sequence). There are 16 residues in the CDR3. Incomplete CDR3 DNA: TGTGCCAGTAGTGGGGGCACCGGGTCCGGTAATTCACCA. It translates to CASSGGTGSGNSP. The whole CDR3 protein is CASSGGTGSGNSPLFF.

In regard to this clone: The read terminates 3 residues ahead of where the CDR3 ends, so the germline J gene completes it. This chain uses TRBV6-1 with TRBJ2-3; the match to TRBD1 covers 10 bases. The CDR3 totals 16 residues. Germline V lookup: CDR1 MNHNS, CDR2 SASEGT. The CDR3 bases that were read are TGTGCCAGCAGTGAACGACAGGGGGCGCCCCAAGAGACG. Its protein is CASSERQGAPQET. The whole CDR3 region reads CASSERQGAPQETQYF.

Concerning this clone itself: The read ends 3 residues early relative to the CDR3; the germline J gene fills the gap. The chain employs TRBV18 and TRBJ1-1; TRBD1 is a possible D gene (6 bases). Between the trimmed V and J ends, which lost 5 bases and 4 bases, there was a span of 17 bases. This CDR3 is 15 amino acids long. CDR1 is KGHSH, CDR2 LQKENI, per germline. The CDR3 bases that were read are TGTGCCAGCTCATCTAACAGGGTTGATGGCACTGAA. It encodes CASSSNRVDGTE. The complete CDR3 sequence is CASSSNRVDGTEAFF.

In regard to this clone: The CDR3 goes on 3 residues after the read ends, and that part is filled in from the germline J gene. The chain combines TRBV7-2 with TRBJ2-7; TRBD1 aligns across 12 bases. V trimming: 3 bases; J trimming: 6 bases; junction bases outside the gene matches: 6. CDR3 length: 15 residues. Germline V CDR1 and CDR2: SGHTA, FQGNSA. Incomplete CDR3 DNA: TGTGCCAGCAGCTTCGGGGGGACAGGGGGCGTCGAG. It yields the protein CASSFGGTGGVE. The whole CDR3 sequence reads CASSFGGTGGVEQYF.

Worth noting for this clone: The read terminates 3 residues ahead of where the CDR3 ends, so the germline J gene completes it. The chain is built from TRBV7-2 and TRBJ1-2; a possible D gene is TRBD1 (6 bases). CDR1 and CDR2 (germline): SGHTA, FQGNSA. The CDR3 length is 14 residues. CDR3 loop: CASSLDPGVGGYTF. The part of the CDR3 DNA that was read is TGTGCCAGCAGCTTAGACCCAGGGGTAGGAGGC.

CDR3 loop: CASSSGTGVNYGYTF. The DNA read from the CDR3 is TGTGCCAGTAGTTCAGGGACAGGGGTTAACTATGGC. This chain joins TRBV19 and TRBJ1-2, with 10 bases identical to TRBD1. Read coverage stops 3 residues before the CDR3 terminus; the germline J gene supplies the remainder. V dropped 5 bases and J dropped 1; count of bases not matched to a gene: 4. This CDR3 has 15 residues. CDR1 LNHDA and CDR2 SQIVND come from the germline V gene (reference sequence).

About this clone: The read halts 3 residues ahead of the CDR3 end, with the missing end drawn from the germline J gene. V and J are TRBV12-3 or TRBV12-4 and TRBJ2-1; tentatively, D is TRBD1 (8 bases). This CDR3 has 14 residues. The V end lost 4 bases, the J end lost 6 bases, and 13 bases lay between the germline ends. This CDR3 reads CASSYRGEGNEQFF. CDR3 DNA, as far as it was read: TGTGCCAGCAGTTACAGGGGGGAGGGCAATGAG.

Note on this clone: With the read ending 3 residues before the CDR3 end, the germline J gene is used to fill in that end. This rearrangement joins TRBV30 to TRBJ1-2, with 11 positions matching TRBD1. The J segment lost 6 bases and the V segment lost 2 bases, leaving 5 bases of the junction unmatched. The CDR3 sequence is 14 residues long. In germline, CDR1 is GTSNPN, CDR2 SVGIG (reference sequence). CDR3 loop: CAWSRDRGRNGYTF. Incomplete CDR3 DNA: TGTGCCTGGAGTAGGGACAGGGGGAGAAATGGC.

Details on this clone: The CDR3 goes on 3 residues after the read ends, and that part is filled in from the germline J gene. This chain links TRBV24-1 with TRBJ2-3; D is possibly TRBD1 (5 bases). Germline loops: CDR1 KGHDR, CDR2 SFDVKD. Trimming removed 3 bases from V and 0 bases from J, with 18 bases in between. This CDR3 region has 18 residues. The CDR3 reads CATSDPTRDSSSTDTQYF. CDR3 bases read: TGTGCCACCAGTGATCCCACCCGCGACAGTTCTAGCACAGATACG.